This is a list of T cell receptor beta chains from one sample in a study of regulatory T cells in long-lasting Graves disease. MiXCR, run by TCRdb on the multiplex PCR reads, gives a single entry per CDR3 protein. The table lists a few hundred thousand distinct CDR3 sequences, roughly 21% of them singletons, with less than 9% in the top ten. Sample: peripheral blood mononuclear cells (PBMCs), taken when the disease was refractory, from a patient treated with antithyroid drugs. All receptors come from a female donor with Graves disease. The conserved cysteine and the conserved F or W are not part of the CDR3 here. D genes are given only for firm matches.

TRBV4-1,NA,TRBJ2-7,ASSQGTNYEQY
TRBV29-1,TRBD2,TRBJ2-3,SATGLAGGGDTQY
TRBV2,TRBD1,TRBJ1-5,ASSERTGAHQPQH
TRBV27,NA,TRBJ2-7,ASSLRWGPGEQY
TRBV15,NA,TRBJ2-7,ATTPGSGEQY
TRBV9,NA,TRBJ2-3,ASSPSLPRDTQY
TRBV12-3/TRBV12-4,NA,TRBJ1-5,ASSLPGTGSNQPQH
TRBV7-9,NA,TRBJ2-2,ASSLSRRDTGELF
TRBV7-2,NA,TRBJ1-2,ASSYGRGLLDYGYT
TRBV20-1,NA,TRBJ2-1,SARVVMGGRDEQF
TRBV20-1,NA,TRBJ2-2,SAPTHSGELF
TRBV4-3,TRBD1,TRBJ1-6,ASSQQGADNSPLH
TRBV28,TRBD1,TRBJ1-2,ASSFNAGGDYGYT
TRBV28,NA,TRBJ2-7,ASSLPLGGRVYEQY
TRBV7-3,NA,TRBJ1-1,ASCLRRIAPTMNTEAF
TRBV14,NA,TRBJ1-4,ASSKGSLSLIRTNEKLF
TRBV4-1,NA,TRBJ2-5,ASSQEEMGGETQY
TRBV6-5,NA,TRBJ2-7,ASSYSGGGVYEQY
TRBV12-3/TRBV12-4,NA,TRBJ1-1,ASSFSTDNTEAF
TRBV7-2,NA,TRBJ1-1,ASSLLWGNIEAF
TRBV4-3,NA,TRBJ2-7,ASSQDRAASYEQY
TRBV19,NA,TRBJ1-1,ASSSFSEAF
TRBV29-1,NA,TRBJ1-6,SVPSGEVNSPLH
TRBV2,NA,TRBJ2-6,ARNGGAGANVLT
TRBV27,NA,TRBJ2-3,ASSVGEGTDTQY
TRBV12-3/TRBV12-4,NA,TRBJ1-4,ASSLSATNEKLF
TRBV15,TRBD1,TRBJ1-2,ATSRETGDNYGYT
TRBV28,NA,TRBJ2-1,ASSYPPRGGEQF
TRBV6-2/TRBV6-3,NA,TRBJ1-4,ASRFSPQGGAVEKLF
TRBV6-2/TRBV6-3,NA,TRBJ2-7,ASSYPWVNEQY
TRBV9,TRBD1,TRBJ1-4,ASSAQQGGLNEKLF
TRBV28,TRBD1,TRBJ1-1,ASSMTGWGTEAF
TRBV3-1,NA,TRBJ1-3,ASSQGWQGAGNTIY
TRBV15,NA,TRBJ1-6,ATRPGGGTSSYNSPLH
TRBV28,NA,TRBJ1-2,ASSTQKVLNYGYT
TRBV28,NA,TRBJ2-3,ASVDSRPTDTQY
TRBV11-2,TRBD2,TRBJ2-2,ASSFLAGGTGELF
TRBV11-1,NA,TRBJ1-1,ASSLSGHGTEAF
TRBV2,NA,TRBJ1-2,ASTPGGAGYGYT
TRBV20-1,TRBD1,TRBJ2-5,SAEQGAANLETQY
TRBV6-4,TRBD2,TRBJ2-7,ASSPRVAGGYEQY
TRBV15,TRBD2,TRBJ2-3,ATSRGLAVSTDTQY
TRBV3-1,TRBD1,TRBJ1-1,ASSQDGGGGAEAF
TRBV24-1,TRBD1,TRBJ2-7,ATSPGGSYEQY
TRBV6-2/TRBV6-3,TRBD1,TRBJ1-4,ASSSRGQGEKLF